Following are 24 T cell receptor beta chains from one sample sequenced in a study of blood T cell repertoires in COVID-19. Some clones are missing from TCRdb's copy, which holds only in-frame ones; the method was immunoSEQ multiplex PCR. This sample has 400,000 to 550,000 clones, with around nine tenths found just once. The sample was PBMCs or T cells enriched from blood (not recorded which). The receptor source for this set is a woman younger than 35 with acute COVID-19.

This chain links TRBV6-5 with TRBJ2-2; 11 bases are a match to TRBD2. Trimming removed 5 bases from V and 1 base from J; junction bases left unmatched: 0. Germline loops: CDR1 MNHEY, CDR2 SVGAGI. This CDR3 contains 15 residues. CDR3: CASSLAGGNTGELFF. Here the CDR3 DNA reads TGTGCCAGCAGTCTAGCGGGAGGGAACACCGGGGAGCTGTTTTTT.

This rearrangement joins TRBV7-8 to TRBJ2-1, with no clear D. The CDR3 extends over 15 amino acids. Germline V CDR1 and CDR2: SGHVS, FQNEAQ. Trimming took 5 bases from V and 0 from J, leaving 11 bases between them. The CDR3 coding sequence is TGTGCCAGCAGCAACCAGCGTAACTCCTACAATGAGCAGTTCTTC. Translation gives CASSNQRNSYNEQFF.

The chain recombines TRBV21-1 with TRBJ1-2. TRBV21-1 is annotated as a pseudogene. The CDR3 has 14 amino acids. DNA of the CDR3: TGTGCCAGCAGCAAAAGGAGGCGGAGTTATGGCTACACCTTC. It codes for CASSKRRRSYGYTF.

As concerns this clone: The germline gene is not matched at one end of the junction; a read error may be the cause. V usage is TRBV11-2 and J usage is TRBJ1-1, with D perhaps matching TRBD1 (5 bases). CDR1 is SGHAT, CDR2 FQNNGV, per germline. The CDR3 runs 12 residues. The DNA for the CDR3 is TGTGCCAGCAGCCCTGGCGGCAGGGATACAGTATTT. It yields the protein CASSPGGRDTVF.

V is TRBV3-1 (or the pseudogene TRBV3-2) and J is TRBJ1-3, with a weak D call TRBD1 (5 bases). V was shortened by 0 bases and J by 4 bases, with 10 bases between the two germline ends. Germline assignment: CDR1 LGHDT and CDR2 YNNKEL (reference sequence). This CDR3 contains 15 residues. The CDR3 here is CASSQEVGAGNTIYF. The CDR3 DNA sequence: TGTGCCAGCAGCCAAGAAGTAGGGGCGGGAAACACCATATATTTT.

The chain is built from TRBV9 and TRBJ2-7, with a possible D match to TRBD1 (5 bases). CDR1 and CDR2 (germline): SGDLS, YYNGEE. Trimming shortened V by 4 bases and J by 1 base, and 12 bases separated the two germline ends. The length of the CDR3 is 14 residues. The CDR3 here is CASSPSQESYEQYF. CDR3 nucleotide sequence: TGTGCCAGCAGCCCGTCACAGGAATCCTACGAGCAGTACTTC.

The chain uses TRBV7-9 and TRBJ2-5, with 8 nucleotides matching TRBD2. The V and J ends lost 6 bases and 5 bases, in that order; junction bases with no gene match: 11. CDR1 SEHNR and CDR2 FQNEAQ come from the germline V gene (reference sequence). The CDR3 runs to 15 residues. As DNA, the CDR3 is TGTGCCAGCAGTGGATTCAGCGGGGGAGTGGAGACCCAGTACTTC. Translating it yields CASSGFSGGVETQYF.

The DNA of the CDR3 is TGTGCCAGCAGCCTCACTAGCGGTCGGGAGACCCAGTACTTC. As protein: CASSLTSGRETQYF. The chain couples TRBV7-2 to TRBJ2-5; TRBD2 agrees at 8 bases. The CDR3 is 14 residues long. Germline V lookup: CDR1 SGHTA, CDR2 FQGNSA. V was pared by 5 bases and J by 5 bases, with 7 bases of the junction left unmatched.

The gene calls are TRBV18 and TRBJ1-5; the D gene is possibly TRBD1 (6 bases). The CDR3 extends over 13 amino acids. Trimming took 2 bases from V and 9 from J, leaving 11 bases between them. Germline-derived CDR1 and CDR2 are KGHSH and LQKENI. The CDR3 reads CASSPGGERPQHF. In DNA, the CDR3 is TGTGCCAGCTCACCAGGGGGCGAACGGCCCCAGCATTTT.

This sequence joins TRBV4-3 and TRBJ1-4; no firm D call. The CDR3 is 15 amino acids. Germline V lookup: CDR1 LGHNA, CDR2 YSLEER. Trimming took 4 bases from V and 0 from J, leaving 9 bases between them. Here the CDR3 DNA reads TGCGCCAGCAGCCCCAGGCGTACAACTAATGAAAAACTGTTTTTT. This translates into CASSPRRTTNEKLFF.

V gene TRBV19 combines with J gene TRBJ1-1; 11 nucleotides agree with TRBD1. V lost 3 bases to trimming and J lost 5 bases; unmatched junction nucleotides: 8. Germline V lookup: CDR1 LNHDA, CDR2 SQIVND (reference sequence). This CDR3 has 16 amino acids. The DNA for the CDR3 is TGTGCCAGTAGTATCATTGGACAGGGGGCGTCGACTGAAGCTTTCTTT. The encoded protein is CASSIIGQGASTEAFF.

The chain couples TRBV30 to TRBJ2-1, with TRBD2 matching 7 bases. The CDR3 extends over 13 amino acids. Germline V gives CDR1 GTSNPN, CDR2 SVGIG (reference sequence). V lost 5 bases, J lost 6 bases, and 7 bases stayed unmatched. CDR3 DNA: TGTGCCTGGGGGACTAACCCCGCCAATGAGCAGTTCTTC. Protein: CAWGTNPANEQFF.

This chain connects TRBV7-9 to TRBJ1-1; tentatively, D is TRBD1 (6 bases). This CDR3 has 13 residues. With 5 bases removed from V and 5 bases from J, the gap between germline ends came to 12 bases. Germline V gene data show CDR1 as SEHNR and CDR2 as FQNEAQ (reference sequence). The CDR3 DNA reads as TGTGCCAGCAGCGTAGGGGGGAGGACTGAAGCTTTCTTT. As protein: CASSVGGRTEAFF.

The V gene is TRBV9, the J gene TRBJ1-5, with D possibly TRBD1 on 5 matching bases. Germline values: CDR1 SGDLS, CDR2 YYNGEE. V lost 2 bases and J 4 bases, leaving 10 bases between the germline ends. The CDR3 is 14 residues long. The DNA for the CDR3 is TGTGCCAGCAGCGTGGGGCAGGGAAATCAGCCCCAGCATTTT. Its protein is CASSVGQGNQPQHF.

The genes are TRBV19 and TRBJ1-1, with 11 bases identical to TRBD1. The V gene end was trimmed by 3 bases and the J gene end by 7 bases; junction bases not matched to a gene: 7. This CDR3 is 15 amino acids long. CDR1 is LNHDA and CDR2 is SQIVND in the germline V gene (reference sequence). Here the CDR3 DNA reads TGTGCCAGTAGTATGGTAGGACAGGGGGCGATTGAAGCTTTCTTT. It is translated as CASSMVGQGAIEAFF.

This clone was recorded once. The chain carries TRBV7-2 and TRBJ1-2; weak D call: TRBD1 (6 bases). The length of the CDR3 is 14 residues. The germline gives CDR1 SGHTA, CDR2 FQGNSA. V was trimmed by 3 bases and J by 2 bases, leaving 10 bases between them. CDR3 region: CASSFTGTNYGYTF. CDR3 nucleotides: TGTGCCAGCAGCTTTACAGGGACGAACTATGGCTACACCTTC.

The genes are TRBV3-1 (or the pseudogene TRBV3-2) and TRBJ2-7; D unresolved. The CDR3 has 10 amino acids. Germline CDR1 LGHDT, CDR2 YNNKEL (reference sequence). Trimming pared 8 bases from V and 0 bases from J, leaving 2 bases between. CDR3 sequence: CASLSYEQYF. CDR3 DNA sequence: TGTGCCAGCCTCTCCTACGAGCAGTACTTC.

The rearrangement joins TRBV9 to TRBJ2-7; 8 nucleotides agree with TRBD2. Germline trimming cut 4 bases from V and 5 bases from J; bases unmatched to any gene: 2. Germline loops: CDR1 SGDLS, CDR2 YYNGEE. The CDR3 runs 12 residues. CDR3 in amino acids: CASSPGGDEQYF. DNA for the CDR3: TGTGCCAGCAGCCCCGGGGGGGACGAGCAGTACTTC. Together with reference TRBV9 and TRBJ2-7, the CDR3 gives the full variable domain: DSGVTQTPKHLITATGQRVTLRCSPRSGDLSVYWYQQSLDQGLQFLIQYYNGEERAKGNILERFSAQQFPDLHSELNLSSLELGDSALYFCASSPGGDEQYFGPGTRLTVT.

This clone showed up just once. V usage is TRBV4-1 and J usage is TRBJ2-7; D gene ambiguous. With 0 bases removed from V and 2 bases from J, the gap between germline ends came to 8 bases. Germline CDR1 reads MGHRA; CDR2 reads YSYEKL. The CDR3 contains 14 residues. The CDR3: CASSQDERPYEQYF. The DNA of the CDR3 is TGCGCCAGCAGCCAAGATGAGCGCCCCTACGAGCAGTACTTC.

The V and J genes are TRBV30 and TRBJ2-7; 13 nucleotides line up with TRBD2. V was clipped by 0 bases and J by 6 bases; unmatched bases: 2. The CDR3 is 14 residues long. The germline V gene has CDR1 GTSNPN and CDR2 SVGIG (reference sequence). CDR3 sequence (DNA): TGTGCCTGGAGTGTACTAGCGGGAGGGGGCGAGCAGTACTTC. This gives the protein CAWSVLAGGGEQYF.

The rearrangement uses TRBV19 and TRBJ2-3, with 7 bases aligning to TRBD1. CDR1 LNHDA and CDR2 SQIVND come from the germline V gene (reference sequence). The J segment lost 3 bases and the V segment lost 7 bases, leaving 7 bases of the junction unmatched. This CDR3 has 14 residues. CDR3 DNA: TGTGCCAGTACCAATCGACAGGGTACAGATACGCAGTATTTT. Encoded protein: CASTNRQGTDTQYF.

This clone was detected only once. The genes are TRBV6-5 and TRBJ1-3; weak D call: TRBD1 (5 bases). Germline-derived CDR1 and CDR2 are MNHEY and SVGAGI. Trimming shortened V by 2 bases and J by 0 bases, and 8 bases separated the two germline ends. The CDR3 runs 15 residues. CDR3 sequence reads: CASSYGAPSGNTIYF. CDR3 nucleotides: TGTGCCAGCAGTTACGGGGCTCCCTCTGGAAACACCATATATTTT.

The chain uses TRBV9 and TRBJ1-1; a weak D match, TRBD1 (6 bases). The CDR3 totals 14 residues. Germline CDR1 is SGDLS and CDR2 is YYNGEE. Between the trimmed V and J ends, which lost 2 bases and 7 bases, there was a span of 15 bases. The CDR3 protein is CASSVEQGSVEAFF. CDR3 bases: TGTGCCAGCAGCGTGGAACAGGGATCGGTTGAAGCTTTCTTT.

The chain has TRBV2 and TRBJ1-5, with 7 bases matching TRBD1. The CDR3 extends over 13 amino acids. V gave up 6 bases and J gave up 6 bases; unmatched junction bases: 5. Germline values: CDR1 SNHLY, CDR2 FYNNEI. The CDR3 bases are TGTGCCAGCAGAACAGGGGTGGTTCAGCCCCAGCATTTT. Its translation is CASRTGVVQPQHF.